These T cell receptor beta chains were read from a single sample in a study of blood T cell repertoires in COVID-19. TCRdb's table, derived via immunoSEQ multiplex PCR, lists solely in-frame clones and lacks some. The sample contains 200,000 to 250,000 clones, 82% of which appear only once. Sequenced material: peripheral blood. These receptor sequences come from a woman of 80 years or more with COVID-19, enrolled during active disease. CDR3s include the opening cysteine and the closing phenylalanine or tryptophan. A D gene is named only where the DNA matches it firmly. Clone sizes are given selectively: once, few, many, or a class where the clone is expanded.

D	length	size	V	J	DNA	CDR3
TRBD2	15	NA	TRBV30	TRBJ2-5	TGTGCCTGGAGCCTACCCCATCAGCGGGGAGAGACCCAGTACTTC	CAWSLPHQRGETQYF
NA	13	NA	TRBV7-2	TRBJ2-7	TGTGCCAGCAGCGGGGACAAGGCCTACGAGCAGTACTTC	CASSGDKAYEQYF
NA	14	NA	TRBV6-1	TRBJ1-1	TGTGCCAGCAGTGAAGGGGCAGGGCGGTCTGAAGCTTTCTTT	CASSEGAGRSEAFF
NA	13	NA	TRBV28	TRBJ1-4	TGTGCCAGCAGGCAGTCCCTTAATGAAAAACTGTTTTTT	CASRQSLNEKLFF
TRBD2	11	NA	TRBV10-3	TRBJ2-7	TGTGCCAGTAGCGGGCCCTACGAGCAGTACTTC	CASSGPYEQYF
NA	15	NA	TRBV19	TRBJ1-5	TGTGCCAGTAGTCAACCATTCAGAACCGATCAGCCCCAGCATTTT	CASSQPFRTDQPQHF
NA	13	NA	TRBV11-2	TRBJ2-2	TGTGCCAGCAGCGCAGCTAGAACCGGGGAGCTGTTTTTT	CASSAARTGELFF
TRBD2	15	NA	TRBV11-2	TRBJ2-3	TGTGCCAGCAGCTTAGAAGGACTAGGTGCAGATACGCAGTATTTT	CASSLEGLGADTQYF
NA	13	once	TRBV27	TRBJ1-2	TGTGCCAGCAGTTCGGACAGAATCGATGGCTACACCTTC	CASSSDRIDGYTF
TRBD2	15	NA	TRBV28	TRBJ2-1	TGTGCCAGCAGTAAGATGGCTAGCGGATACAATGAGCAGTTCTTC	CASSKMASGYNEQFF
NA	14	NA	TRBV11-2	TRBJ1-1	TGTGCCAGCAGCCCCGGGAAGGGGAACACTGAAGCTTTCTTT	CASSPGKGNTEAFF
TRBD1	13	NA	TRBV6-5	TRBJ1-5	TGTGCCAGCCTCGGACAGGGTAATCAGCCCCAGCATTTT	CASLGQGNQPQHF
TRBD1	15	few	TRBV15	TRBJ1-4	TGTGCCACCAGCAACCGGGACAGGGGTAATGAAAAACTGTTTTTT	CATSNRDRGNEKLFF
TRBD2	15	NA	TRBV5-1	TRBJ2-7	TGCGCCAGCAGCTTGACTAGCGGGGGACACTACGAGCAGTACTTC	CASSLTSGGHYEQYF
NA	14	NA	TRBV2	TRBJ1-1	TGTGCCAGCAGTGATCAGAATTACCACACTGAAGCTTTCTTT	CASSDQNYHTEAFF
NA	14	NA	TRBV6-5	TRBJ2-7	TGTGCCAGCAGGGCCAGGGCTAACTCCTACGAGCAGTACTTC	CASRARANSYEQYF
NA	13	once	TRBV6-2/TRBV6-3	TRBJ1-5	TGTGCCAGCAGTTACCTTCCGGGTGGTGCCCAGCATTTT	CASSYLPGGAQHF
TRBD1	13	NA	TRBV19	TRBJ1-2	TGTGCCAGTAGTAGACACAGGGGCTATGGCTACACCTTC	CASSRHRGYGYTF
TRBD1	14	NA	TRBV6-5	TRBJ1-2	TGTGCCAGCAGCATGACAGGGACCAACTATGGCTACACCTTC	CASSMTGTNYGYTF
TRBD2	16	few	TRBV3-1/TRBV3-2	TRBJ2-5	TGTGCCAGCAGCCCAGGCCGGACTAGCGGGGAAGAGACCCAGTACTTC	CASSPGRTSGEETQYF
TRBD2	14	NA	TRBV10-3	TRBJ2-5	TGTGCCACCAGGTTGGGAGGGACGCAAGAGACCCAGTACTTC	CATRLGGTQETQYF
TRBD2	15	NA	TRBV3-1/TRBV3-2	TRBJ2-2	TGTGCCAGCAGCCTAGCGGGCCGGGACACCGGGGAGCTGTTTTTT	CASSLAGRDTGELFF
NA	13	NA	TRBV9	TRBJ2-5	TGTGCCAGCAGCCTTATGAGCGCAGAGACCCAGTACTTC	CASSLMSAETQYF
TRBD2	15	NA	TRBV3-1/TRBV3-2	TRBJ2-5	TGTGCCAGCAGCCCTAGCGGGAGGGCTTGGGAGACCCAGTACTTC	CASSPSGRAWETQYF
NA	15	NA	TRBV5-4	TRBJ2-5	TGTGCCAGCAGCTCACCGACAGGAGGCGAAGAGACCCAGTACTTC	CASSSPTGGEETQYF
NA	14	NA	TRBV5-4	TRBJ1-1	TGTGCCAGCAGCATAGGACAGATGAACACTGAAGCTTTCTTT	CASSIGQMNTEAFF
NA	13	NA	TRBV30	TRBJ2-7	TGTGCCTGGAGTAGCGGACTCCCCTACGAGCAGTACTTC	CAWSSGLPYEQYF
TRBD2	19	few	TRBV14	TRBJ2-1	TGTGCCAGCAGCCAATTTCCTCCGGGACTAGCGGGAGTTCGGGATGAGCAGTTCTTC	CASSQFPPGLAGVRDEQFF
TRBD1	13	NA	TRBV29-1	TRBJ1-4	TGCAGCGTAGCCGGGACAGTGGGGGAAAAACTGTTTTTT	CSVAGTVGEKLFF
NA	13	NA	TRBV6-2/TRBV6-3	TRBJ1-2	TGTGCCAGCAGCTTTGACAGAGACTATGGCTACACCTTC	CASSFDRDYGYTF
NA	16	NA	TRBV6-2/TRBV6-3	TRBJ1-3	TGTGCCAGCAGTTACTCCTTCAGGCTCTCTGGAAACACCATATATTTT	CASSYSFRLSGNTIYF
NA	14	NA	TRBV10-3	TRBJ1-5	TGTGCCATCAGTGACAGGGGAACGGGTCAGCCCCAGCATTTT	CAISDRGTGQPQHF
NA	14	NA	TRBV3-1/TRBV3-2	TRBJ1-1	TGTGCCAGCAGCTTCAGGAGGGAAAACACTGAAGCTTTCTTT	CASSFRRENTEAFF
NA	14	NA	TRBV2	TRBJ1-5	TGTGCCAGCAGAGGCGGGGGAAGCAATCAGCCCCAGCATTTT	CASRGGGSNQPQHF
TRBD1	14	NA	TRBV28	TRBJ1-2	TGTGCCAGCAGTTCAGACAGGGCTAACTATGGCTACACCTTC	CASSSDRANYGYTF
NA	13	NA	TRBV27	TRBJ1-1	TGTGCCAGCAGTTTGGGGGCGGCCACTGAAGCTTTCTTT	CASSLGAATEAFF
TRBD1	16	once	TRBV3-1/TRBV3-2	TRBJ1-2	TGTGCCAGCAGCCGCTGGACAGGGGATCTCGGCTATGGCTACACCTTC	CASSRWTGDLGYGYTF
TRBD2	14	once	TRBV7-9	TRBJ2-7	TGTGCCAGCAGCTTAGAACTAGCGGGAGTTGAGCAGTACTTC	CASSLELAGVEQYF
NA	14	once	TRBV11-1	TRBJ1-1	TGTGCCAGCAGTAACAGCCGTAGGAACACTGAAGCTTTCTTT	CASSNSRRNTEAFF
NA	15	NA	TRBV5-1	TRBJ1-1	TGCGCCAGCAGCTTGTCAACAGTAACCGGCACTGAAGCTTTCTTT	CASSLSTVTGTEAFF
NA	12	NA	TRBV3-1/TRBV3-2	TRBJ2-1	TGTGCCAGCAGCTTTAGCGGAGGAGAGCAGTTCTTC	CASSFSGGEQFF
TRBD1	15	NA	TRBV29-1	TRBJ1-1	TGCAGCGTCGTCGGGACAGGGTACGGGAACACTGAAGCTTTCTTT	CSVVGTGYGNTEAFF
NA	17	NA	TRBV5-1	TRBJ1-3	TGCGCCAGCAGCTTGGGGGGACTGGTGCTCTCTGGAAACACCATATATTTT	CASSLGGLVLSGNTIYF
NA	14	once	TRBV27	TRBJ1-1	TGTGCCAGCAGTTCGGGACTGAGGAACACTGAAGCTTTCTTT	CASSSGLRNTEAFF
TRBD1	14	NA	TRBV27	TRBJ1-2	TGTGCCAGCAGTCAACCTAGGACAGGGAAAGGCTACACCTTC	CASSQPRTGKGYTF